This record looks at one T cell receptor beta chain sequence and its context. In its sample, this clone was seen once. Its antigen has not been determined. It has no much larger one-base neighbor in the sample; base qualities were not kept. What the time point label conveys for this sample: about 28 days (+/-7) after the second vaccine dose. Because spike-specific TCR depth and breadth did not differ between the two schedules, AZD1222 recipients who got a second dose at roughly 4 weeks were pooled with those who got a second dose at roughly 12 weeks. The vaccinee samples were drawn from two UK trials, COV001 and COV002, one of which was a single-blind randomized controlled phase 2/3 trial testing AZD1222 (ChAdOx1 nCoV-19) in healthy adults. For TCRbeta chain sequencing, PBMC samples were collected from trial participants at day 0 and at day 28 after the second dose. The CDR3 regions of human TCRbeta chains were subjected to immunosequencing. The paper's processing steps were these. Repertoire TCRs were matched against a reference library of SARS-CoV-2-specific TCRs generated with the MIRA antigen-specificity platform. Breadth was defined as the fraction of unique TCRs that were SARS-CoV-2-associated, and depth was defined as the fraction of total T cells that were SARS-CoV-2-associated. Using the MIRA data, each spike-specific TCR was assigned both to the spike region to which the TCR was reactive and to a CD4 or CD8 class. Log10-transformed breadth and depth values were compared by one-way ANOVA with Sidak's multiple comparisons tests. TCRdb took over this immuneACCESS table, retaining in-frame rearrangements with V and J assigned. Such tables are incomplete; in checked studies, under half of the missing clones stem from an unresolved V gene, and the remainder is unexplained. V, J and clone size were drawn from that table, and D and trimming were deduced from the DNA. The sample contains 110,000 or so clones, more than 85% of them found a single time. The top ten clones comprise roughly 7.1% of the sample.

The germline V end is reduced by 3 bases and the J end by 9 bases; junction bases left unmatched: 0. Sequences SNHLY (CDR1) and FYNNEI (CDR2) are obtained from the germline V gene. The CDR3 spans 13 residues, from the cysteine through the phenylalanine. The kept DNA is CDR3 alone, 39 bases in frame from the first base. This sample was taken from a study of T cell responses to AZD1222 COVID-19 vaccine (dated by TCRdb to the early 2020s). As for the study more broadly: TCR sequencing covered over 230 trial participants: some 210 given two doses of AZD1222 and 26 given two doses of MenACWY control vaccine. Enrollment into the trials was organized by age into subgroups of 18-55, 56-69 and 70-plus years, and those subgroups contained about 160, 30 and 59 TCR-sequenced participants, respectively. Study-wide conclusions, independent of this receptor: Most participants were white British and females outnumbered males, and the authors suggested that clonal diversity may have been underestimated. Because no day 14 peak-response samples were available, the repertoires could be characterized only after the peak T cell response. Nearly half of unique spike-specific TCRs reportedly recognized epitopes outside regions mutated in the B.1.351 and B.1.1.7 variants. The whole spike protein was spanned by vaccine-associated CD4 TCRs, and dominant responses were seen in regions 160-218 and 743-854. The 56-69-year group was small, and its depth increase did not reach significance, likely because of low power. After two AZD1222 doses, both the breadth and the depth of spike-specific TCRs were significantly higher than at day 0 and than in MenACWY recipients. Conclusions about previously exposed vaccinees are limited because only six or seven AZD1222 recipients were SARS-CoV-2 seropositive at baseline.

This TCR derives from an adult who received the AZD1222 COVID-19 vaccine. The chain is encoded by TRBV2 joined to TRBJ1-6, and 9 bases in between align with TRBD1. The specimen was peripheral blood, collected 28 days after the second AZD1222 dose. The bases read TGTGCCAGCAGTGAGACAGGGGGTTCACCCCTCCACTTT. This codes for CASSETGGSPLHF.